These 24 T cell receptor beta chains came from one sample sequenced in a study of monozygotic twins with inflammatory bowel disease (dated by TCRdb to the late 2010s). Library preparation employed 5' RACE. The sequencing machine was an Illumina HiSeq 2500. TCRdb reprocessed the reads, reporting each CDR3 protein sequence once and no DNA. For this sample, the table gives hundreds of thousands of distinct CDR3 sequences. The top ten hold more than 4.5% of the sample. Sequenced input: blood. The receptors stem from a human donor with ulcerative colitis or Crohn's disease, or a healthy co-twin of an affected twin (not recorded which).

CDR3 amino acids: CASTPPSTDTQYF. This chain connects TRBV2 to TRBJ2-3; as DNA is missing, the TRBD2 call by TCRdb cannot be tested. CDR1 SNHLY and CDR2 FYNNEI come from the germline V gene. The CDR3 length is 13 residues.

V gene TRBV30 combines with J gene TRBJ2-7; TCRdb gives TRBD1 as the D gene, but with no DNA this cannot be confirmed. CDR3 length: 14 amino acids. Germline CDR1 and CDR2: GTSNPN and SVGIG (reference sequence). CDR3 residues: CAWRAPDRENEQYF.

The chain joins TRBV5-1 to TRBJ2-7; TCRdb's D gene call, TRBD1, goes unchecked for lack of DNA. Germline lookup yields CDR1 SGHRS and CDR2 YFSETQ. The CDR3 contains 13 residues. CDR3: CASSDPGGYEQYF.

The chain couples TRBV6-5 to TRBJ1-1. Germline V gene lookup returns CDR1 MNHEY and CDR2 SVGAGI. The CDR3 is 14 amino acids. The CDR3 reads CASSSPPENTEAFF.

This sequence joins TRBV24-1 and TRBJ1-2. The CDR3 covers 19 residues. Per the germline V gene, CDR1 is KGHDR and CDR2 is SFDVKD. CDR3 loop: CATSDLDPSPETANYGYTF.

J is TRBJ2-1 and V is TRBV12-3 or TRBV12-4; the TRBD2 assignment by TCRdb is unverifiable without DNA. There are 16 residues in the CDR3. The CDR3: CASSSGGAGGYNEQFF.

The V call is TRBV20-1, the J call TRBJ2-1; TCRdb designates TRBD2, a call that cannot be tested without DNA. This CDR3 contains 14 residues. CDR1 and CDR2 from the germline V gene are DFQATT and SNEGSKA (reference sequence). The CDR3 loop reads CSASPGTRQVAQFF.

This rearrangement joins TRBV4-3 to TRBJ2-1. Germline loops: CDR1 LGHNA, CDR2 YSLEER. The CDR3 has 15 residues. The CDR3 spells CASSQDGTSYNEQFF.

The chain employs TRBV12-3 or TRBV12-4 and TRBJ2-7. CDR3 size: 13 residues. This CDR3 reads CASSLADSYEQYF.

V usage is TRBV12-3 or TRBV12-4 and J usage is TRBJ1-2; TCRdb designates TRBD1, a call that cannot be tested without DNA. This CDR3 comprises 15 residues. The CDR3 spells CASSFFTTGAYGYTF.

The chain carries TRBV25-1 and TRBJ2-2; TCRdb lists TRBD1, though no DNA is available to test this call. The CDR3 is 14 amino acids. Per the germline V gene, CDR1 is MGHDK and CDR2 is SYGVNS. The CDR3 sequence is CASRTGYLTGELFF.

J is TRBJ2-4 and V is TRBV5-6; TCRdb calls TRBD1, which cannot be checked without DNA. The CDR3 runs 15 residues. The germline V gene encodes CDR1 SGHDT and CDR2 YYEEEE. CDR3 region: CASTRTELAKNIQYF.

CDR3: CASSVRGSGYTF. The chain is built from TRBV9 and TRBJ1-2. The CDR3 runs to 12 residues. Germline lookup yields CDR1 SGDLS and CDR2 YYNGEE.

V usage is TRBV30 and J usage is TRBJ2-7; TCRdb proposes TRBD1, but this gene call is untestable without DNA. CDR3 length equals 14 residues. CDR1 is GTSNPN and CDR2 is SVGIG in the germline V gene (reference sequence). The CDR3 protein is CAWSVEDRAYEQYF.

The chain has TRBV5-1 and TRBJ2-5; as DNA is missing, the TRBD2 call by TCRdb cannot be tested. Germline values: CDR1 SGHRS, CDR2 YFSETQ. This CDR3 contains 15 residues. This CDR3 reads CASSLQAGVQETQYF.

The chain is built from TRBV12-3 or TRBV12-4 and TRBJ2-1; TCRdb designates TRBD2, a call that cannot be tested without DNA. There are 14 residues in the CDR3. The CDR3 here is CASSPGLDRDEQFF.

The chain is built from TRBV7-6 and TRBJ1-5. From germline, CDR1 is SGHVS and CDR2 FNYEAQ. The CDR3 extends over 15 amino acids. CDR3 amino acids: CASSLGEAVGQPQHF.

The chain uses TRBV7-2 and TRBJ2-2. The CDR3 extends over 15 amino acids. CDR1 SGHTA and CDR2 FQGNSA come from the germline V gene. CDR3 sequence reads: CASSLVGTNTGELFF.

The genes are TRBV12-3 or TRBV12-4 and TRBJ2-2; TCRdb reports TRBD1, a call that lacks DNA to check it against. This CDR3 is built from 16 residues. CDR3 region: CASSLSTPGFTGELFF.

V gene TRBV6-5 combines with J gene TRBJ2-7. CDR1 is MNHEY, CDR2 SVGAGI, per germline. This CDR3 spans 14 amino acids. The CDR3: CASSYSQASYEQYF.

The chain employs TRBV11-2 and TRBJ2-1; there is no DNA to check the TCRdb D call of TRBD1. Looked up from germline, CDR1 is SGHAT and CDR2 is FQNNGV. CDR3 length: 19 residues. This chain's CDR3 is CASSSLWGTGKISYNEQFF.

This sequence joins TRBV20-1 and TRBJ2-1. Germline CDR1 DFQATT, CDR2 SNEGSKA (reference sequence). This CDR3 is 14 amino acids long. Here the CDR3 reads CSARDRLAYNEQFF.

The chain links TRBV4-2 to TRBJ2-7; no DNA is available, so the TRBD1 call from TCRdb remains unchecked. This CDR3 spans 14 amino acids. CDR1 and CDR2 from the germline V gene are LGHNA and YNFKEQ. CDR3 sequence: CASSQDTRGNEQYF.

CDR3 amino acids: CATRTSGYNEQFF. The chain links TRBV6-5 to TRBJ2-1; TCRdb lists TRBD2, though no DNA is available to test this call. CDR3 size: 13 residues. CDR1 is MNHEY, CDR2 SVGAGI, per germline.